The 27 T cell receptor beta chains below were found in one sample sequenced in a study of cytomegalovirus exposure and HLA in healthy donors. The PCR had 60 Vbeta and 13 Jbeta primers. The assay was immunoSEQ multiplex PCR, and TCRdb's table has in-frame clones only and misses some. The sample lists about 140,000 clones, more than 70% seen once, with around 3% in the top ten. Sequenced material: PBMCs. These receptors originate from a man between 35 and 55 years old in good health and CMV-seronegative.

The CDR3 bases are TGTGCCTGGAGTGTGGGGGGGACTGGAAACACCATATATTTT. Translated, it gives CAWSVGGTGNTIYF. V and J are TRBV30 and TRBJ1-3; tentative D call: TRBD1 (5 bases). CDR1 is GTSNPN and CDR2 is SVGIG in the germline V gene (reference sequence). The V gene lost 0 bases and the J gene lost 2 bases, with 8 bases spanning the gap. The CDR3 totals 14 residues.

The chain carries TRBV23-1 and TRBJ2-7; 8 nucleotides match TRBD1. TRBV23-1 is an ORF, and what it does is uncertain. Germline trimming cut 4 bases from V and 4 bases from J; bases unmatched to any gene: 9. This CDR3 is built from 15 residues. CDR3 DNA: TGCGCCAGCAGTCGCTCTAGGCAGGGGGCTTACGAGCAGTACTTC. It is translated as CASSRSRQGAYEQYF.

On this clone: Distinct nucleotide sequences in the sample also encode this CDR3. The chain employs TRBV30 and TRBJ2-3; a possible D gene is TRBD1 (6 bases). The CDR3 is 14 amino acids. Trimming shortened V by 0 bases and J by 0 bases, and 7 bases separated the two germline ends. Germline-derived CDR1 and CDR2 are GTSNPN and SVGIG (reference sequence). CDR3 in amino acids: CAWSVRGSTDTQYF. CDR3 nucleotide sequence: TGTGCCTGGAGTGTCAGGGGAAGCACAGATACGCAGTATTTT.

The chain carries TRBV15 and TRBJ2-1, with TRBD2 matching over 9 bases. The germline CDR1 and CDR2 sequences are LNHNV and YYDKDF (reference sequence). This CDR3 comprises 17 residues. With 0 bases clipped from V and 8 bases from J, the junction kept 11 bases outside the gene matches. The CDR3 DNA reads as TGTGCCACCAGCAGAGAGATTATAGTAGCGGGGGTGGATGAGCAGTTCTTC. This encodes CATSREIIVAGVDEQFF.

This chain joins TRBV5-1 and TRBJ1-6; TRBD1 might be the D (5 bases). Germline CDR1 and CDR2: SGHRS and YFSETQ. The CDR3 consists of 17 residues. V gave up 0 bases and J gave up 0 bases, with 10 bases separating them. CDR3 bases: TGCGCCAGCAGCTTGGTCGGGGGGAGCTCCTATAATTCACCCCTCCACTTT. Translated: CASSLVGGSSYNSPLHF.

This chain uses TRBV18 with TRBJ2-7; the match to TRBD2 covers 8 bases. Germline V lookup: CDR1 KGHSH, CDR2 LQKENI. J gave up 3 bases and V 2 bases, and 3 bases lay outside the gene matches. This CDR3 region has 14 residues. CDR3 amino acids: CASSPSAGGYEQYF. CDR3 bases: TGTGCCAGCTCACCATCCGCGGGAGGCTACGAGCAGTACTTC.

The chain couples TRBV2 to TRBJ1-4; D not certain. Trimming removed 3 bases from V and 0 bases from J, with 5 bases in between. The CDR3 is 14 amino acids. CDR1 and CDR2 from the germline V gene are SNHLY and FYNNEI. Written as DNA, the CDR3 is TGTGCCAGCAGTGACAGTACAACTAATGAAAAACTGTTTTTT. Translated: CASSDSTTNEKLFF.

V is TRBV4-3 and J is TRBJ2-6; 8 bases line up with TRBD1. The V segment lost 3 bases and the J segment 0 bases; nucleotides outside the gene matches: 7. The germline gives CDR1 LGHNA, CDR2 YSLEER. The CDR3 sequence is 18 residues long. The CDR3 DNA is TGCGCCAGCAGCCAGGGGACAGGCTTCTCCTCTGGGGCCAACGTCCTGACTTTC. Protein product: CASSQGTGFSSGANVLTF.

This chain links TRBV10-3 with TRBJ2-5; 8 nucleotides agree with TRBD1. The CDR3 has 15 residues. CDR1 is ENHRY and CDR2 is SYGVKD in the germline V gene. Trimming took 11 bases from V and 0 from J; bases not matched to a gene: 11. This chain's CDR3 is CAVRQKDRDQETQYF. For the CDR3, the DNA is TGTGCCGTCCGACAAAAGGACAGGGACCAAGAGACCCAGTACTTC.

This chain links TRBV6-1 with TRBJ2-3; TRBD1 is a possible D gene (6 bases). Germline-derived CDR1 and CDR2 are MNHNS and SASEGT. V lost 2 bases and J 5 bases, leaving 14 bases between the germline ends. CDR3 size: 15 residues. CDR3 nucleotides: TGTGCCAGCAGTGAACCCGTGGGGGCCGGAGATACGCAGTATTTT. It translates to CASSEPVGAGDTQYF.

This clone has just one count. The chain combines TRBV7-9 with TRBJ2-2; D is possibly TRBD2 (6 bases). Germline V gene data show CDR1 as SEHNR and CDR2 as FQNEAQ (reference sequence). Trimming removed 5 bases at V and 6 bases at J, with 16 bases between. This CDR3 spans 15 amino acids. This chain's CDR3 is CASSTAGGIAGELFF. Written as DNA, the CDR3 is TGTGCCAGCAGCACGGCAGGAGGGATTGCCGGGGAGCTGTTTTTT.

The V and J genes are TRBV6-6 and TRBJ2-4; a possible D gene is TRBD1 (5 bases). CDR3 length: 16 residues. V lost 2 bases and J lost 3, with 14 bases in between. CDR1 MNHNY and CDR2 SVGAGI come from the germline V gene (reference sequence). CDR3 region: CASSYGVGQGKNIQYF. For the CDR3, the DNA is TGTGCCAGCAGTTACGGGGTGGGGCAGGGCAAAAACATTCAGTACTTC.

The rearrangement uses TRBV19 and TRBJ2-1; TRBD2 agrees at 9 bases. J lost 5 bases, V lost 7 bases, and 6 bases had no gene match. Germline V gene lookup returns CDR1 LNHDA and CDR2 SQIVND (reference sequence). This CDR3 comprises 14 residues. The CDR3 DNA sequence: TGTGCCAGTAACCCTAGCGGGGCCAACAATGAGCAGTTCTTC. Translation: CASNPSGANNEQFF.

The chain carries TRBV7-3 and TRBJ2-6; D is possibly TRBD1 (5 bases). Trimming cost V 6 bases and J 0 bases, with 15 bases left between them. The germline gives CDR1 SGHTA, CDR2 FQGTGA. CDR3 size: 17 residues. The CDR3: CASSSSGQSSGANVLTF. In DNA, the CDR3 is TGTGCCAGCAGTTCAAGTGGACAAAGCTCTGGGGCCAACGTCCTGACTTTC.

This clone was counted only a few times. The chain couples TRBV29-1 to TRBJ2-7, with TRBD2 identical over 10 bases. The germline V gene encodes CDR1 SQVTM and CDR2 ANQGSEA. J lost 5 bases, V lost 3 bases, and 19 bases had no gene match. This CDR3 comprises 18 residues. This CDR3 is CSVEGLGLAGAEGNEQYF. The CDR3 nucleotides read TGCAGCGTTGAGGGGTTAGGGCTAGCGGGAGCGGAGGGGAACGAGCAGTACTTC.

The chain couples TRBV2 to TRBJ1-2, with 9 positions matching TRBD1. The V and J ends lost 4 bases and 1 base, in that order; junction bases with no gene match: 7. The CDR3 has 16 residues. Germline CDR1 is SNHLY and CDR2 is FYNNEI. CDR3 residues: CASSGGTGTINYGYTF. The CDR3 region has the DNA TGTGCCAGCAGTGGTGGGACAGGGACCATTAACTATGGCTACACCTTC. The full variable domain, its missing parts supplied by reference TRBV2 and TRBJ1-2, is EPEVTQTPSHQVTQMGQEVILRCVPISNHLYFYWYRQILGQKVEFLVSFYNNEISEKSEIFDDQFSVERPDGSNFTLKIRSTKLEDSAMYFCASSGGTGTINYGYTFGSGTRLTVV.

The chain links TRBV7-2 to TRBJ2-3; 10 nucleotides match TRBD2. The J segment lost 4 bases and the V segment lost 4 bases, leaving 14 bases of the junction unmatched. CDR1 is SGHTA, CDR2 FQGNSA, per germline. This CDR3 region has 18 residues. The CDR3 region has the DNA TGTGCCAGCAGCTCCCGTCCTTCTAGCGGGGGCCGCGCAGATACGCAGTATTTT. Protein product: CASSSRPSSGGRADTQYF. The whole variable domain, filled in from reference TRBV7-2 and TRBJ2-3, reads GAGVSQSPSNKVTEKGKDVELRCDPISGHTALYWYRQSLGQGLEFLIYFQGNSAPDKSGLPSDRFSAERTGGSVSTLTIQRTQQEDSAVYLCASSSRPSSGGRADTQYFGPGTRLTVL.

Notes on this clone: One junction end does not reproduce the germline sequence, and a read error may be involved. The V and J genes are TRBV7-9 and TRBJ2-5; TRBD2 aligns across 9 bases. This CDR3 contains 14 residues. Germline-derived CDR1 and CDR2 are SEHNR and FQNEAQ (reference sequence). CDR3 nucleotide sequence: TGTGCCAGCAGCGTAGCGGGAGTAGGAGAGACCCAGTACTTC. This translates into CASSVAGVGETQYF.

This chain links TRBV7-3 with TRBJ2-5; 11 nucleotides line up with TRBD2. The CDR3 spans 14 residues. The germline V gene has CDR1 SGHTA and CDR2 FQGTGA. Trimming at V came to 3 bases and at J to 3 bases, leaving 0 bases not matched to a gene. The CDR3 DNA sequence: TGTGCCAGCAGCTTTAGCGGGAGGGAAGAGACCCAGTACTTC. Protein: CASSFSGREETQYF.

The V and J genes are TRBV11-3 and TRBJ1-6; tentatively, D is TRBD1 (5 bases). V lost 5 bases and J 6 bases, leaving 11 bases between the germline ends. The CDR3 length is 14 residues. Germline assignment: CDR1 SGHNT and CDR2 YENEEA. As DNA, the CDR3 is TGTGCCAGCAGCCATACCCAGGGTAATTCACCCCTCCACTTT. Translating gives CASSHTQGNSPLHF.

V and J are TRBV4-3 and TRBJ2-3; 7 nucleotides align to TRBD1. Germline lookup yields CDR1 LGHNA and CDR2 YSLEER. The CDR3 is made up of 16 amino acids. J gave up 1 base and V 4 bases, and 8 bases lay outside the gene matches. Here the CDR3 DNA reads TGCGCCAGCAGCCGACCGACAGGGTCTGGCACAGATACGCAGTATTTT. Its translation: CASSRPTGSGTDTQYF.

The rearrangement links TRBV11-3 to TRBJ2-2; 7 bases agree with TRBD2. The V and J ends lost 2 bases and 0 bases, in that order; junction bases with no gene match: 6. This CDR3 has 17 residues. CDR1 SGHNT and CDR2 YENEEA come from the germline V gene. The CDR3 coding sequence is TGTGCCAGCAGCTTACGATGGGGGGGGGCGAACACCGGGGAGCTGTTTTTT. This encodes CASSLRWGGANTGELFF.

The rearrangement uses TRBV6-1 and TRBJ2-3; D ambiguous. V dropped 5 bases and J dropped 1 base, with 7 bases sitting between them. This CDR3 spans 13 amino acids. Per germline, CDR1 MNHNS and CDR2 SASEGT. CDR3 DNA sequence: TGTGCCAGCAGTACCTACCGCACAGATACGCAGTATTTT. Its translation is CASSTYRTDTQYF.

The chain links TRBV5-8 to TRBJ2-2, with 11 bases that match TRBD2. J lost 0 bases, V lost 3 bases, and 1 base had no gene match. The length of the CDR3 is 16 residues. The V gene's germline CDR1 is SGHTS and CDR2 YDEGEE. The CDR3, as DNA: TGTGCCAGCAGCTCGGGACTAGCGGCGAACACCGGGGAGCTGTTTTTT. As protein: CASSSGLAANTGELFF.

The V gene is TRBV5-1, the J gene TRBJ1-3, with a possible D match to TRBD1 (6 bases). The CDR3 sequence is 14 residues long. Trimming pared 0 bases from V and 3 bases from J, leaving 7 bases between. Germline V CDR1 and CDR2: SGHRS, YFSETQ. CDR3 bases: TGCGCCAGCAGCTTGGCAGGGGTTGGAAACACCATATATTTT. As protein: CASSLAGVGNTIYF. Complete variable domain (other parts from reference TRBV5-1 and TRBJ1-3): KAGVTQTPRYLIKTRGQQVTLSCSPISGHRSVSWYQQTPGQGLQFLFEYFSETQRNKGNFPGRFSGRQFSNSRSEMNVSTLELGDSALYLCASSLAGVGNTIYFGEGSWLTVV.

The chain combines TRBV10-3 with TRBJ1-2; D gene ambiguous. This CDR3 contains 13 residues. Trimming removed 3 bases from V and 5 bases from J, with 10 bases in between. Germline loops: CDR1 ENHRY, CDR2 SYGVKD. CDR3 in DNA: TGTGCCATCAGTGATCCGGGGAGATATGGCTACACCTTC. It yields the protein CAISDPGRYGYTF.

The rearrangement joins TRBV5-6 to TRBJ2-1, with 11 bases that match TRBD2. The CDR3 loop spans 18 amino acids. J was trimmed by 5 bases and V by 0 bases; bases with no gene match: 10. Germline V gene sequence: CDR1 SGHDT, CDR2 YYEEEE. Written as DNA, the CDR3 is TGTGCCAGCAGCTTGGAGGAACTAGCGGGGGTTATGAACAATGAGCAGTTCTTC. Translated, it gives CASSLEELAGVMNNEQFF. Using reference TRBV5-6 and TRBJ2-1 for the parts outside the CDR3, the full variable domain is DAGVTQSPTHLIKTRGQQVTLRCSPKSGHDTVSWYQQALGQGPQFIFQYYEEEERQRGNFPDRFSGHQFPNYSSELNVNALLLGDSALYLCASSLEELAGVMNNEQFFGPGTRLTVL.